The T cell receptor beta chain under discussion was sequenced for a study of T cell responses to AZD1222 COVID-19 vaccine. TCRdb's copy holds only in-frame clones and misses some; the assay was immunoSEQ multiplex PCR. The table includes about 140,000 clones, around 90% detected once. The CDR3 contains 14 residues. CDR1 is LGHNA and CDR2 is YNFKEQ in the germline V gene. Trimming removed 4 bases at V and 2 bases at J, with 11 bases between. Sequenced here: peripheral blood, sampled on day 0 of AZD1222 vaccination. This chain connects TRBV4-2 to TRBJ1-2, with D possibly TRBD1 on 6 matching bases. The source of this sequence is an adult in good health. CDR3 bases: TGTGCCAGCAGCCTCGAACAGGGAAACTATGGCTACACCTTC. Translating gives CASSLEQGNYGYTF.